This T cell receptor (beta chain) was sequenced during a study of blood T cells in healthy people across ages. Whole-study context: There was about one barcoded beta molecule captured by template switching per two T cells.

The authors drew about 10 milliliters of peripheral blood from each donor. PCR was performed a second time for about 7 to 12 cycles using a sample-barcoded 5' primer and a J-beta primer mix. The yield of each sample was at least 2.5 million CDR3-containing paired-end reads. TCRdb ran MiXCR on the 5' RACE reads and lists one entry per CDR3 protein. The sample consists of 700,000 to 900,000 distinct CDR3 sequences, about 55% of them appearing once. Turning to this clonotype: The antigen remains undetermined.

Trimming stripped 6 bases from V and 6 bases from J, with 11 bases between. Germline V gene lookup returns CDR1 SNHLY and CDR2 FYNNEI. CDR3 length: 12 amino acids. Study outcomes and limitations: Changes in expanded clonotypes were possibly confounded, as the CMV status of donors was unknown.

Sequencing was done on a sample of blood. This chain links TRBV2 with TRBJ1-1; no reliable D call. This sequence originates from an older man in good health. The DNA for the CDR3 is TGTGCCAGCAGGCTCGGTGTAGCTGAAGCTTTCTTT. This encodes CASRLGVAEAFF. Looking up the rest from reference TRBV2 and TRBJ1-1 gives the full variable domain: EPEVTQTPSHQVTQMGQEVILRCVPISNHLYFYWYRQILGQKVEFLVSFYNNEISEKSEIFDDQFSVERPDGSNFTLKIRSTKLEDSAMYFCASRLGVAEAFFGQGTRLTVV.